The 5 T cell receptor beta chains listed next were all sequenced from one sample in a study of shared T cell receptors in the human thymus. Here immunoSEQ multiplex PCR was the method, and the copy in TCRdb shows in-frame clones only, minus some. Of 700,000 or so clones listed, approximately 83% were seen once; the top ten hold under 0.012%. This sample was shared with a second study, whose subject was human thymus T cells.

The sample taken for sequencing was thymocytes. These receptors all stem from a girl under three years old with a congenital heart defect.

This clone was recorded once. The rearrangement joins TRBV27 to TRBJ1-4, with 7 bases that match TRBD1. Germline CDR1 and CDR2: MNHEY and SMNVEV (reference sequence). The CDR3 has 17 amino acids. Unmatched junction bases numbered 15, after V lost 5 bases and J lost 6 bases. CDR3 in amino acids: CASSPTRETGRDEKLFF. The DNA for the CDR3 is TGTGCCAGCAGTCCAACCCGGGAGACAGGGCGGGATGAAAAACTGTTTTTT.

This clone was counted once. V usage is TRBV5-1 and J usage is TRBJ1-1; D is possibly TRBD1 (5 bases). The length of the CDR3 is 12 residues. Germline CDR1 is SGHRS and CDR2 is YFSETQ. Trimming pared 5 bases from V and 11 bases from J, leaving 16 bases between. The CDR3 region is CASSLESGDAFF. The CDR3 DNA is TGCGCCAGCAGTCTTGAATCGGGGGACGCTTTCTTT.

This chain joins TRBV5-1 and TRBJ2-5; TRBD2 agrees at 7 bases. This CDR3 region has 16 residues. Germline V lookup: CDR1 SGHRS, CDR2 YFSETQ. V gave up 4 bases and J gave up 2 bases; unmatched junction bases: 11. CDR3 sequence: CASSPRPGLPQETQYF. The CDR3 DNA sequence: TGCGCCAGCAGCCCCCGGCCGGGACTACCACAAGAGACCCAGTACTTC.

As concerns this clone: The junction differs from germline at one of its ends, possibly a read error. Other DNA variants within this sample encode the same CDR3. This chain joins TRBV18 and TRBJ1-6; perhaps TRBD1 as D (6 bases). CDR3 length: 16 amino acids. Germline V gives CDR1 KGHSH, CDR2 LQKENI. Written as DNA, the CDR3 is TGTGCCAGCTCACCGCAGGGGAGCTCCTATAATTCCCCCCTCCACTTT. This encodes CASSPQGSSYNSPLHF.

The chain carries TRBV5-1 and TRBJ2-7, with 8 bases fitting TRBD1. Germline V lookup: CDR1 SGHRS, CDR2 YFSETQ. Trimming at V came to 4 bases and at J to 3 bases, leaving 6 bases not matched to a gene. The CDR3 spans 14 residues. The chain's CDR3 is CASSLGQGRYEQYF. DNA of the CDR3: TGCGCCAGCAGCCTCGGACAGGGCCGCTACGAGCAGTACTTC.